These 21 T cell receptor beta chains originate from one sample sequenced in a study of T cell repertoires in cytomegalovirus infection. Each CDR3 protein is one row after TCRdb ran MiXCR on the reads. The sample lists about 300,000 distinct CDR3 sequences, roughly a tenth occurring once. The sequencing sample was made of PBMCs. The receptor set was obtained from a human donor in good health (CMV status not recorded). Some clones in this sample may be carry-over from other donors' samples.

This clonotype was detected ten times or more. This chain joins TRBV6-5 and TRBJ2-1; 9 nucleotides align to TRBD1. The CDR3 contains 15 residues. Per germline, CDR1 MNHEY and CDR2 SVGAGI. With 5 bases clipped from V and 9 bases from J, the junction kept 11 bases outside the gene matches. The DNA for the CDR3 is TGTGCCAGCAGTGACCGGGACAGGGTTATGTTTGAGCAGTTCTTC. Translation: CASSDRDRVMFEQFF.

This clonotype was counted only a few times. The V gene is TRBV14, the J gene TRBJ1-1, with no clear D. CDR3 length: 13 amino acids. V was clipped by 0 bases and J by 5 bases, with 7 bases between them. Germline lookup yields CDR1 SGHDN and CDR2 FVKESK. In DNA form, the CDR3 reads TGTGCCAGCAGCCAAGATGGTGGGACTGAAGCTTTCTTT. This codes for CASSQDGGTEAFF.

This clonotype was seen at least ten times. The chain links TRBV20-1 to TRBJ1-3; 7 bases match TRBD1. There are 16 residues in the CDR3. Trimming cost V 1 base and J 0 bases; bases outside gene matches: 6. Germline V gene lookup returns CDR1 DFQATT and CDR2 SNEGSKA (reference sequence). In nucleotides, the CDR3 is TGCAGTGCTAGAGCCCGTGACAGGGACTCTGGAAACACCATATATTTT. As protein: CSARARDRDSGNTIYF.

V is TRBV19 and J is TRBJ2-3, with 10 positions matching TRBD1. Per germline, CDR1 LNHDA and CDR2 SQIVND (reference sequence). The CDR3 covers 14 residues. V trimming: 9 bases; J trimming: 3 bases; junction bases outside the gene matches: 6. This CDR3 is CASRRDRGTDTQYF. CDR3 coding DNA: TGTGCCAGCCGCCGGGACAGGGGAACAGATACGCAGTATTTT.

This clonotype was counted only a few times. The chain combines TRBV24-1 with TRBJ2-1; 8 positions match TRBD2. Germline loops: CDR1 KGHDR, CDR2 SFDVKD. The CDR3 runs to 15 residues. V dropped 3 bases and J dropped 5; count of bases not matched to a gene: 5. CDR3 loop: CATSDTGGSNNEQFF. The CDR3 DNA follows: TGTGCCACCAGTGATACGGGGGGGTCCAACAATGAGCAGTTCTTC.

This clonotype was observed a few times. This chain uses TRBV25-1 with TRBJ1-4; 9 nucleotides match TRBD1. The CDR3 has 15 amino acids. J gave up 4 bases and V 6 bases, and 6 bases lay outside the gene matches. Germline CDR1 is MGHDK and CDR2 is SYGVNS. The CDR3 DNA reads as TGTGCCAGCAGCGAACCGGGACAGGGTAATGAAAAACTGTTTTTT. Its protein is CASSEPGQGNEKLFF.

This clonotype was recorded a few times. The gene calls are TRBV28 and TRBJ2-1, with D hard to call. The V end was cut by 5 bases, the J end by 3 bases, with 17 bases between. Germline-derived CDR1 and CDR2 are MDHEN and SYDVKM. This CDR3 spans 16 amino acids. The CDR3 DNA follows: TGTGCCAGCAGTCTTCTTAAGAAGGGCCGCTACAATGAGCAGTTCTTC. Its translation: CASSLLKKGRYNEQFF.

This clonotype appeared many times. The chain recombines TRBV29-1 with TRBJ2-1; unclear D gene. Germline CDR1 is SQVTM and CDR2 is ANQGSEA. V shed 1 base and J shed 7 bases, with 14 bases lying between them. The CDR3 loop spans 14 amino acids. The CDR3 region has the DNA TGCAGCGTTGAAGCCCTCCGTGGGCGGAATGAGCAGTTCTTC. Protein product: CSVEALRGRNEQFF.

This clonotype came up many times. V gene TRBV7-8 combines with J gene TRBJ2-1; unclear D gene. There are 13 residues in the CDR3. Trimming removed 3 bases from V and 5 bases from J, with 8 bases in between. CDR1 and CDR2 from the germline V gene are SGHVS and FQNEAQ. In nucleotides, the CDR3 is TGTGCCAGCAGCTTCCTACACCACAATGAGCAGTTCTTC. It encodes CASSFLHHNEQFF.

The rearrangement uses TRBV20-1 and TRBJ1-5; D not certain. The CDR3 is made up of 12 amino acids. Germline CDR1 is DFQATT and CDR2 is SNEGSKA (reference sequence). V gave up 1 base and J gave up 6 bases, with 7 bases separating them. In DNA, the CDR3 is TGCAGTGCTAGAGGTGCTGGTCAGCCCCAGCATTTT. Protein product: CSARGAGQPQHF.

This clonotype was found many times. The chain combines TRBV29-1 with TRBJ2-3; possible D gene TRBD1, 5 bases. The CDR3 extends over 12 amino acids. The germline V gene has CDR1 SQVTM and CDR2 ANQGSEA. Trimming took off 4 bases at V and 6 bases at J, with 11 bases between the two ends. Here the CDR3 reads CSVGVAGDTQYF. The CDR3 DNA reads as TGCAGCGTTGGAGTAGCAGGGGATACGCAGTATTTT.

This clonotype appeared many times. The CDR3 loop is CASSQGRDREQFF. CDR3 sequence (DNA): TGTGCCAGCAGCCAAGGAAGGGACAGGGAGCAGTTCTTC. This chain joins TRBV14 and TRBJ2-1; 8 bases fit TRBD1. The ends lost 1 base at V and 10 bases at J; junction bases unmatched: 3. Germline assignment: CDR1 SGHDN and CDR2 FVKESK. The CDR3 is made up of 13 amino acids.

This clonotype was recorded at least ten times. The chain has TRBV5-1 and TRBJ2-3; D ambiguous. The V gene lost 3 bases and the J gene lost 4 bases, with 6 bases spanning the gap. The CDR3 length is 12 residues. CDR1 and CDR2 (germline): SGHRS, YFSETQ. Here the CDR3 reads CASSYGADTQYF. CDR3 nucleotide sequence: TGCGCCAGCAGCTACGGCGCAGATACGCAGTATTTT.

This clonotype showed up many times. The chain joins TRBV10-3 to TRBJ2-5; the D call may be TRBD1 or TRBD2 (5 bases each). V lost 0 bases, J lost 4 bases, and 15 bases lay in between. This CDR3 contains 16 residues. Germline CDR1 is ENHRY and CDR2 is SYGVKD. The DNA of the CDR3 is TGTGCCATCAGTGAGTCGGCCCCTAGGGGACGAGAGACCCAGTACTTC. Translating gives CAISESAPRGRETQYF.

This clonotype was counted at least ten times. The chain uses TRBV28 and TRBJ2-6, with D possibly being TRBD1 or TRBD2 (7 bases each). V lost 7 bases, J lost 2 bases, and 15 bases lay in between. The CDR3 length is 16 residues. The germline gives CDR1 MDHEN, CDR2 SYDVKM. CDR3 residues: CASTPGGGPGANVLTF. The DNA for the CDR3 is TGTGCCAGCACCCCAGGGGGGGGCCCTGGGGCCAACGTCCTGACTTTC.

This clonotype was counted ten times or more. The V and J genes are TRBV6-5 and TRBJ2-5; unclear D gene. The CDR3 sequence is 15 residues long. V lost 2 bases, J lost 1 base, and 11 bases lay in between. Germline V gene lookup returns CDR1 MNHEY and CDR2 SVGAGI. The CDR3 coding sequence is TGTGCCAGCAGTTACGAAAGGCTAGGCCAAGAGACCCAGTACTTC. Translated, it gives CASSYERLGQETQYF.

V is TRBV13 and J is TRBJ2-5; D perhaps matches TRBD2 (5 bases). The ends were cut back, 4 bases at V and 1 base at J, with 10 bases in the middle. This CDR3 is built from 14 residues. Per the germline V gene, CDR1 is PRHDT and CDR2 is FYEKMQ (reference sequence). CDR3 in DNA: TGTGCCAGCAGCTACACGGACTTCCAAGAGACCCAGTACTTC. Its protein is CASSYTDFQETQYF.

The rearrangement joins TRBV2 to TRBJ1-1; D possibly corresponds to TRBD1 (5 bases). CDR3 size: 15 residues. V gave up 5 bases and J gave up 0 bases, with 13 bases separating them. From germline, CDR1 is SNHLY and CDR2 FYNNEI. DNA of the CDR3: TGTGCCAGCAGTATTAAGACAGCGATGAACACTGAAGCTTTCTTT. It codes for CASSIKTAMNTEAFF.

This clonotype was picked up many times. CDR3 loop: CASSRARTYEQYV. Written as DNA, the CDR3 is TGTGCCAGCAGCCGGGCGAGGACCTACGAGCAGTACGTC. The chain combines TRBV6-6 with TRBJ2-7; D uncertain. Trimming removed 6 bases from V and 2 bases from J, with 11 bases in between. The CDR3 length is 13 residues. Germline V gives CDR1 MNHNY, CDR2 SVGAGI (reference sequence).

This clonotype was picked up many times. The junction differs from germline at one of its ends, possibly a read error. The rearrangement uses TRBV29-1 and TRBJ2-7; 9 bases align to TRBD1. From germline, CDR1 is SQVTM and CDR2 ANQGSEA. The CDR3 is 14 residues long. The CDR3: CSVEAGTGIREQYF. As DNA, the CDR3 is TGCAGCGTCGAAGCGGGGACAGGGATTCGCGAGCAGTACTTC.

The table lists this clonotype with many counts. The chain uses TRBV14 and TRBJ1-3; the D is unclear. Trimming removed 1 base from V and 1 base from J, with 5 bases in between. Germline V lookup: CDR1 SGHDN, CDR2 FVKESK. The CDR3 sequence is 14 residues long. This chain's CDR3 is CASSQGTSGNTIYF. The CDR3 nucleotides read TGTGCCAGCAGCCAAGGAACGTCTGGAAACACCATATATTTT.